Following are 32 T cell receptor beta chains from one sample sequenced in a study of spatial heterogeneity in lung cancer (dated by TCRdb to the late 2010s). The library was obtained by 5' RACE. The sequencer listed for this sample is NextSeq 500. TCRdb applied fastp at Q25 and MiXCR to the public reads, then kept only in-frame beta chains. Rows with one shared CDR3 protein collapse into an entry with the most common genes and DNA. The sample contains 28,000 or so distinct CDR3 sequences, about 13% of them found a single time. Less than 30% of the sample is taken by the ten largest. What this sample's time point label stands for: sample taken at primary tumor resection. TCR sequencing used whole RNA extracted from tumor and nontumor lung tissue, or from cryopreserved PBMC samples, without cell sorting. The sequenced sample was PBMCs, obtained at surgery. The receptor set was obtained from a female donor with early-stage non-small cell lung cancer.

This chain uses TRBV7-2 with TRBJ1-2; the D is unclear. V lost 5 bases and J lost 0, with 16 bases in between. This CDR3 contains 16 residues. Germline V gives CDR1 SGHTA, CDR2 FQGNSA. Here the CDR3 reads CASSPPGKGSNYGYTF. The CDR3 nucleotides read TGTGCCAGCAGCCCCCCGGGCAAGGGATCTAACTATGGCTACACCTTC.

This clonotype was seen at least ten times. This chain connects TRBV18 to TRBJ1-2; no clear D. The CDR3 covers 14 residues. CDR1 is KGHSH, CDR2 LQKENI, per germline. The ends were cut back, 2 bases at V and 6 bases at J, with 13 bases in the middle. This CDR3 reads CASSPRKQEDGYTF. The CDR3 DNA reads as TGTGCCAGCTCACCAAGGAAGCAAGAGGATGGCTACACCTTC. The full variable domain, with the rest looked up from reference TRBV18 and TRBJ1-2, is NAGVMQNPRHLVRRRGQEARLRCSPMKGHSHVYWYRQLPEEGLKFMVYLQKENIIDESGMPKERFSAEFPKEGPSILRIQQVVRGDSAAYFCASSPRKQEDGYTFGSGTRLTVV.

This chain joins TRBV7-6 and TRBJ1-1, with D unclear. The germline gives CDR1 SGHVS, CDR2 FNYEAQ. The CDR3 extends over 13 amino acids. Deletions cut 5 bases from V and 1 base from J, with 8 bases between. The CDR3 coding sequence is TGTGCCAGCAGCGTACAGACGAACACTGAAGCTTTCTTT. Translation: CASSVQTNTEAFF.

The chain links TRBV6-5 to TRBJ2-2; TRBD2 is a possible D gene (6 bases). V was shortened by 7 bases and J by 6 bases, with 21 bases between the two germline ends. This CDR3 has 16 residues. CDR1 MNHEY and CDR2 SVGAGI come from the germline V gene. The CDR3 sequence: CASKDGLASMPGELFF. CDR3 DNA: TGTGCCAGCAAGGATGGGCTAGCGTCTATGCCCGGGGAGCTGTTTTTT.

This clonotype was detected many times. This chain links TRBV20-1 with TRBJ2-6; no clear D gene. Trimming took 3 bases from V and 2 from J, leaving 2 bases between them. The CDR3 contains 12 residues. CDR1 and CDR2 from the germline V gene are DFQATT and SNEGSKA (reference sequence). The CDR3 region is CSASPGANVLTF. The DNA for the CDR3 is TGCAGTGCTAGTCCTGGGGCCAACGTCCTGACTTTC.

This clonotype was recorded many times. The chain links TRBV6-5 to TRBJ1-5; possible D gene TRBD1, 5 bases. Germline assignment: CDR1 MNHEY and CDR2 SVGAGI. This CDR3 is built from 13 residues. V was shortened by 2 bases and J by 7 bases, with 9 bases between the two germline ends. The CDR3 DNA reads TGTGCCAGCAGTTACCAGGGAATGCAGCCCCAGCATTTT. Its translation is CASSYQGMQPQHF.

In this sample, this clonotype turned up many times. The J gene is TRBJ2-1, the V gene TRBV9; D tentatively fits TRBD1 or TRBD2 (7 bases each). The germline V gene encodes CDR1 SGDLS and CDR2 YYNGEE. This CDR3 contains 12 residues. The ends were cut back, 5 bases at V and 10 bases at J, with 13 bases in the middle. CDR3 residues: CASSQGGGEQFF. The DNA for the CDR3 is TGTGCCAGCAGTCAGGGGGGAGGGGAGCAGTTCTTC.

This clonotype was detected a few times. The chain links TRBV10-3 to TRBJ2-1, with 11 positions matching TRBD1. Trimming took 10 bases from V and 4 from J; bases not matched to a gene: 15. Germline CDR1 and CDR2: ENHRY and SYGVKD. This CDR3 contains 17 residues. The CDR3 bases are TGTGCCACTGGTCCGGGACAGGGGGACTTAATTTACAATGAGCAGTTCTTC. Translation: CATGPGQGDLIYNEQFF.

As regards this clonotype: Relative to the germline gene, one junction end is altered; a read error may explain this. CDR3 bases: TGTGCCGGCAGCCAAGATAGCAGAGGAGCTTTCTTT. Amino acid sequence: CAGSQDSRGAFF. This chain uses TRBV3-1 with TRBJ1-1, with D unresolved. This CDR3 spans 12 amino acids. CDR1 is LGHDT, CDR2 YNNKEL, per germline (reference sequence). The full variable domain, in which reference TRBV3-1 and TRBJ1-1 provide the parts outside the CDR3, is DTAVSQTPKYLVTQMGNDKSIKCEQNLGHDTMYWYKQDSKKFLKIMFSYNNKELIINETVPNRFSPKSPDKAHLNLHINSLELGDSAVYFCAGSQDSRGAFFGQGTRLTVV.

The chain joins TRBV4-2 to TRBJ2-2; D is undetermined. The CDR3 length is 14 residues. Trimming left V 4 bases short and J 4 bases short, with 10 bases between. The V gene's germline CDR1 is LGHNA and CDR2 YNFKEQ. This chain's CDR3 is CASSRDGGTGELFF. DNA for the CDR3: TGTGCCAGCAGCCGAGATGGCGGCACCGGGGAGCTGTTTTTT.

This clonotype was picked up many times. The chain combines TRBV28 with TRBJ1-6, with D possibly matching TRBD1 (5 bases). This CDR3 contains 17 residues. The V and J ends lost 4 bases and 6 bases respectively, with 19 bases between them. Germline lookup yields CDR1 MDHEN and CDR2 SYDVKM. CDR3: CASSSPPPTVSNSPLHF. The CDR3 DNA reads as TGTGCCAGCAGTTCCCCACCACCGACAGTATCTAATTCACCCCTCCACTTT.

In this sample, this clonotype is medium-sized (0.01 to 0.1%). This rearrangement joins TRBV27 to TRBJ2-5; 8 bases match TRBD2. There are 15 residues in the CDR3. Trimming took 11 bases from V and 2 from J; bases not matched to a gene: 13. Germline V gives CDR1 MNHEY, CDR2 SMNVEV (reference sequence). The CDR3 DNA follows: TGTGCCCGCGACCAGGGGCGGGGGGATCAAGAGACCCAGTACTTC. Its protein is CARDQGRGDQETQYF.

This clonotype was detected many times. The chain employs TRBV28 and TRBJ2-5, with D perhaps matching TRBD1 (6 bases). The CDR3 totals 13 residues. The ends were cut back, 6 bases at V and 1 base at J, with 9 bases in the middle. Germline V CDR1 and CDR2: MDHEN, SYDVKM. The CDR3: CASRLDSQETQYF. CDR3 DNA sequence: TGTGCCAGCAGGCTGGACAGCCAAGAGACCCAGTACTTC.

This clonotype was detected many times. The V call is TRBV5-1, the J call TRBJ2-5; 8 positions match TRBD2. CDR3 length: 17 amino acids. The germline gives CDR1 SGHRS, CDR2 YFSETQ. The V gene end was trimmed by 0 bases and the J gene end by 4 bases; junction bases not matched to a gene: 11. CDR3 loop: CASSLAGGPEGGETQYF. The CDR3 DNA reads as TGCGCCAGCAGCTTGGCGGGAGGGCCCGAAGGTGGAGAGACCCAGTACTTC.

This clonotype showed up many times. The chain uses TRBV9 and TRBJ2-5; 16 bases match TRBD2. V lost 4 bases, J lost 5 bases, and 5 bases stayed unmatched. The germline CDR1 and CDR2 sequences are SGDLS and YYNGEE. The CDR3 covers 16 residues. The CDR3 loop is CASSPGLAGGPETQYF. In nucleotides, the CDR3 is TGTGCCAGCAGCCCGGGACTAGCGGGAGGGCCGGAGACCCAGTACTTC.

The rearrangement joins TRBV5-5 to TRBJ2-1; no definite D call. The germline V gene has CDR1 SGHKS and CDR2 YYEKEE (reference sequence). V lost 9 bases to trimming and J lost 7 bases, with 17 bases between them. The CDR3 has 13 amino acids. The CDR3 nucleotides read TGTGCCACCGACGACGGCAGCCTGAATGAGCAGTTCTTC. This encodes CATDDGSLNEQFF.

This clonotype was recorded at least ten times. In DNA, the CDR3 is TGTGCCAGCAGCGTGCAACCTAACCAGCCCCAGCATTTT. Protein sequence: CASSVQPNQPQHF. This rearrangement joins TRBV9 to TRBJ1-5; D unclear. Trimming removed 2 bases from V and 7 bases from J, with 10 bases in between. This CDR3 contains 13 residues. Germline assignment: CDR1 SGDLS and CDR2 YYNGEE.

This clonotype came up a few times. The chain carries TRBV6-2 or TRBV6-3 and TRBJ1-2; D call uncertain. The CDR3 extends over 14 amino acids. V was pared by 5 bases and J by 4 bases, with 14 bases between. Germline values: CDR1 MNHEY, CDR2 SVGEGT. CDR3 protein: CASSHPERSYGYTF. The CDR3 DNA sequence: TGTGCCAGCAGTCATCCAGAAAGGAGCTATGGCTACACCTTC.

This clonotype has ten or more counts. The CDR3: CASSPGGGYGYTF. The CDR3 DNA sequence: TGTGCCAGCAGCCCCGGAGGGGGCTATGGCTACACCTTC. The chain has TRBV12-3 or TRBV12-4 and TRBJ1-2; a weak D match, TRBD1 (6 bases). This CDR3 comprises 13 residues. Trimming removed 6 bases at V and 4 bases at J, with 12 bases between.

This clonotype has only a few counts. The chain employs TRBV6-6 and TRBJ2-1; TRBD1 is a possible D gene (6 bases). The germline CDR1 and CDR2 sequences are MNHNY and SVGAGI (reference sequence). CDR3 length: 14 residues. Trimming took 6 bases from V and 2 from J, leaving 11 bases between them. The CDR3 DNA sequence: TGTGCCAGCAGGAAACAGGGAGCCTACAATGAGCAGTTCTTC. Encoded protein: CASRKQGAYNEQFF.

The table lists this clonotype with many counts. The rearrangement links TRBV7-2 to TRBJ2-3; D remains ambiguous. The CDR3 covers 13 residues. Germline lookup yields CDR1 SGHTA and CDR2 FQGNSA. Trimming pared 1 base from V and 6 bases from J, leaving 8 bases between. Written as DNA, the CDR3 is TGTGCCAGCAGCTTAGGCAGGCTTGATACGCAGTATTTT. Translated, it gives CASSLGRLDTQYF.

This chain connects TRBV5-1 to TRBJ2-7; D perhaps matches TRBD1 (5 bases). Germline V gives CDR1 SGHRS, CDR2 YFSETQ. Trimming cost V 3 bases and J 8 bases, with 12 bases left between them. The CDR3 runs 12 residues. The CDR3 here is CASSSQDGKQYF. As DNA, the CDR3 is TGCGCCAGCAGCTCACAGGATGGAAAGCAGTACTTC. Looking up the rest from reference TRBV5-1 and TRBJ2-7 gives the full variable domain: KAGVTQTPRYLIKTRGQQVTLSCSPISGHRSVSWYQQTPGQGLQFLFEYFSETQRNKGNFPGRFSGRQFSNSRSEMNVSTLELGDSALYLCASSSQDGKQYFGPGTRLTVT.

The J gene is TRBJ1-4, the V gene TRBV14; maybe TRBD1 (5 bases). CDR3 length equals 14 residues. The germline gives CDR1 SGHDN, CDR2 FVKESK. V dropped 2 bases and J dropped 3 bases, with 7 bases sitting between them. The CDR3 spells CASSQQGPNEKLFF. The CDR3 DNA is TGTGCCAGCAGCCAACAGGGACCTAATGAAAAACTGTTTTTT.

Concerning this clonotype itself: This may come from a read error, since a much larger clone is one base off. CDR3 DNA sequence: TGCAGTGCTAAATACAACATTCAGTGCTTC. Protein sequence: CSAKYNIQCF. The chain combines TRBV20-1 with TRBJ2-4; D gene ambiguous. The CDR3 is 10 residues long. In germline, CDR1 is DFQATT, CDR2 SNEGSKA (reference sequence).

The chain recombines TRBV12-3 or TRBV12-4 with TRBJ1-2; possible D gene TRBD1, 6 bases. This CDR3 is built from 14 residues. Between the trimmed V and J ends, which lost 6 bases and 2 bases, there was a span of 13 bases. This CDR3 reads CASSSGTSNYGYTF. For the CDR3, the DNA is TGTGCCAGCAGCTCAGGGACATCCAACTATGGCTACACCTTC.

This clonotype was detected ten times or more. The CDR3 is CASHLAGGYYNEQFF. Written as DNA, the CDR3 is TGTGCCAGTCACTTAGCGGGGGGGTACTACAATGAGCAGTTCTTC. The rearrangement uses TRBV28 and TRBJ2-1, with 11 positions matching TRBD2. Germline CDR1 is MDHEN and CDR2 is SYDVKM. The CDR3 totals 15 residues. The J segment lost 3 bases and the V segment lost 9 bases, leaving 7 bases of the junction unmatched.

The table lists this clonotype with many counts. This chain uses TRBV11-3 with TRBJ2-3, with 7 bases lining up with TRBD1. V shed 0 bases, J shed 2 bases, and the junction held 11 bases outside the gene matches. The germline V gene has CDR1 SGHNT and CDR2 YENEEA. There are 18 residues in the CDR3. In DNA, the CDR3 is TGTGCCAGCAGCTTAGATTTCCTGGCAGGGGGAGCCACAGATACGCAGTATTTT. The encoded protein is CASSLDFLAGGATDTQYF.

The gene calls are TRBV28 and TRBJ1-2; D is undetermined. The V gene lost 7 bases and the J gene lost 2 bases, with 14 bases spanning the gap. This CDR3 comprises 14 residues. From germline, CDR1 is MDHEN and CDR2 SYDVKM. CDR3: CASTWGSQNYGYTF. The CDR3, as DNA: TGTGCCAGCACCTGGGGAAGTCAGAACTATGGCTACACCTTC.

This clonotype is judged medium-sized. The chain has TRBV7-6 and TRBJ2-1; no definite D call. Germline V gene lookup returns CDR1 SGHVS and CDR2 FNYEAQ. This CDR3 region has 12 residues. The ends were cut back, 5 bases at V and 6 bases at J, with 8 bases in the middle. CDR3 protein: CASSIEGNEQFF. The CDR3 DNA reads as TGTGCCAGCAGCATCGAAGGCAATGAGCAGTTCTTC. The whole variable domain, filled in from reference TRBV7-6 and TRBJ2-1, reads GAGVSQSPRYKVTKRGQDVALRCDPISGHVSLYWYRQALGQGPEFLTYFNYEAQQDKSGLPNDRFSAERPEGSISTLTIQRTEQRDSAMYRCASSIEGNEQFFGPGTRLTVL.

This clonotype has a count of ten or more. The genes are TRBV28 and TRBJ1-5; D gene unclear. The CDR3 covers 13 residues. Deletions cut 4 bases from V and 4 bases from J, with 8 bases between. Germline loops: CDR1 MDHEN, CDR2 SYDVKM. This CDR3 reads CASSYLGNQPQHF. CDR3 DNA: TGTGCCAGCAGTTACTTAGGGAATCAGCCCCAGCATTTT. The complete variable domain, with remaining parts taken from reference TRBV28 and TRBJ1-5, reads DVKVTQSSRYLVKRTGEKVFLECVQDMDHENMFWYRQDPGLGLRLIYFSYDVKMKEKGDIPEGYSVSREKKERFSLILESASTNQTSMYLCASSYLGNQPQHFGDGTRLSIL.

This clonotype showed up many times. This sequence joins TRBV7-9 and TRBJ1-2; D not certain. The CDR3 covers 13 residues. CDR1 is SEHNR and CDR2 is FQNEAQ in the germline V gene (reference sequence). The ends were cut back, 0 bases at V and 2 bases at J, with 4 bases in the middle. CDR3 residues: CASSLASNYGYTF. Here the CDR3 DNA reads TGTGCCAGCAGCTTAGCGTCAAACTATGGCTACACCTTC.

This clonotype was observed many times. The J gene is TRBJ2-1, the V gene TRBV12-3 or TRBV12-4; the match to TRBD1 covers 9 bases. The CDR3 spans 15 residues. The V gene end was trimmed by 5 bases and the J gene end by 8 bases; junction bases not matched to a gene: 10. This CDR3 is CASSGRDRVSHEQFF. CDR3 bases: TGTGCCAGCAGTGGCCGGGACAGGGTGTCCCATGAGCAGTTCTTC.